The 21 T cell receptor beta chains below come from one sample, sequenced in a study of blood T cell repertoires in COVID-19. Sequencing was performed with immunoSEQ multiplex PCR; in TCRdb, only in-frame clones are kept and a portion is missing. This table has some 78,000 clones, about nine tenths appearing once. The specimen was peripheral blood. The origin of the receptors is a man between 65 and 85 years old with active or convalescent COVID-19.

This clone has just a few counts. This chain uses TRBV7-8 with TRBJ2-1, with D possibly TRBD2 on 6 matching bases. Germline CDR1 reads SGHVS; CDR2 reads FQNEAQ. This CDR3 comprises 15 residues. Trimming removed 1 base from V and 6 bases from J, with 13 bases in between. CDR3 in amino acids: CASSLDWAGGNEQFF. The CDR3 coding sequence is TGTGCCAGCAGCTTAGACTGGGCCGGGGGCAATGAGCAGTTCTTC.

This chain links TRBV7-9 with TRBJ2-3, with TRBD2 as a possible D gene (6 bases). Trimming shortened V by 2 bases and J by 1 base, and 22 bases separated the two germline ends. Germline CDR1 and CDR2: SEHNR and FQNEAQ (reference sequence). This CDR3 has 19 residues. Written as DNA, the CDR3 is TGTGCCAGCAGCTTACAGGTGCTCCCCAGCGGGCTCGGCACAGATACGCAGTATTTT. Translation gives CASSLQVLPSGLGTDTQYF.

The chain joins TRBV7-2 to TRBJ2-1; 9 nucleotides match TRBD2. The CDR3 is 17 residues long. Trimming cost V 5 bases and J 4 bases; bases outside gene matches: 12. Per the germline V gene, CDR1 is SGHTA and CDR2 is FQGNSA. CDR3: CASSPWERGALYNEQFF. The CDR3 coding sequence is TGTGCCAGCAGCCCGTGGGAGCGGGGGGCGTTATACAATGAGCAGTTCTTC. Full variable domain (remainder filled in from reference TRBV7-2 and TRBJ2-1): GAGVSQSPSNKVTEKGKDVELRCDPISGHTALYWYRQSLGQGLEFLIYFQGNSAPDKSGLPSDRFSAERTGGSVSTLTIQRTQQEDSAVYLCASSPWERGALYNEQFFGPGTRLTVL.

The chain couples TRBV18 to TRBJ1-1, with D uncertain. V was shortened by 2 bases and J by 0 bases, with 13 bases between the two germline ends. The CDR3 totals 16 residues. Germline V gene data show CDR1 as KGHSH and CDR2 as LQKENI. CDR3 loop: CASSPVSQFMNTEAFF. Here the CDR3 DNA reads TGTGCCAGCTCACCAGTGTCGCAGTTCATGAACACTGAAGCTTTCTTT.

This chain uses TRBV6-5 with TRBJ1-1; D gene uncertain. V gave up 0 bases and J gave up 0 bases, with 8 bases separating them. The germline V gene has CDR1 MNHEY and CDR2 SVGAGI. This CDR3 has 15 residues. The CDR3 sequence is CASSYSPVMNTEAFF. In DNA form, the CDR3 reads TGTGCCAGCAGTTACTCGCCAGTCATGAACACTGAAGCTTTCTTT.

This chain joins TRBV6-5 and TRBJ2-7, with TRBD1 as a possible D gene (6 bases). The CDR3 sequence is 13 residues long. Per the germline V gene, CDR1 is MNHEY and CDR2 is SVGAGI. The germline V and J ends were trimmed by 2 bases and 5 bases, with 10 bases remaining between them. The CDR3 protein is CASSYINRDEQYF. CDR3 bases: TGTGCCAGCAGTTACATTAACAGGGACGAGCAGTACTTC.

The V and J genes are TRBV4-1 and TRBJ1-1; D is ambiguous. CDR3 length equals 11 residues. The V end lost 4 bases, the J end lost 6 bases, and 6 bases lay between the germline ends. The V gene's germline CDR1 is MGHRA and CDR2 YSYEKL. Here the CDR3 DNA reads TGCGCCAGCAGCCTGAGGGCTGAAGCTTTCTTT. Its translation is CASSLRAEAFF.

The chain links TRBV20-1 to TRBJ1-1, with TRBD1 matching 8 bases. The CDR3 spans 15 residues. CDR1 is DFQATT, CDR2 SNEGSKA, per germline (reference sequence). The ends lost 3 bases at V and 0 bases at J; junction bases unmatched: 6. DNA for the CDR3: TGCAGTGCTAGTACAGGGGGTTTTTTGAACACTGAAGCTTTCTTT. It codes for CSASTGGFLNTEAFF.

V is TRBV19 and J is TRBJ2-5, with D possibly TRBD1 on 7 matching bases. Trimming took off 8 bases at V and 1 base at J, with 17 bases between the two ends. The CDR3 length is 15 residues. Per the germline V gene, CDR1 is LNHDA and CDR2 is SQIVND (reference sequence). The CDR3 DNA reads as TGTGCCAGTGGAGGGGGCAACACGGGCCAAGAGACCCAGTACTTC. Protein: CASGGGNTGQETQYF.

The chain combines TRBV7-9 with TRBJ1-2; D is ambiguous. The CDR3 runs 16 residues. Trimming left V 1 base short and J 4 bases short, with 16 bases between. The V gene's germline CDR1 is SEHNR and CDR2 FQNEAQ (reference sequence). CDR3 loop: CASSLGFAVSVYGYTF. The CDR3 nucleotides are TGTGCCAGCAGCTTAGGATTTGCAGTGTCCGTCTATGGCTACACCTTC.

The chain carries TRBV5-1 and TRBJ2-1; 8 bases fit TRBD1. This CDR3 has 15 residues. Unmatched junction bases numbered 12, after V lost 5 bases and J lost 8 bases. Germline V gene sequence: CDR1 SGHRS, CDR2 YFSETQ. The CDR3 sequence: CASRTGTGVWDEQFF. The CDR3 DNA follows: TGCGCCAGCAGAACCGGGACAGGCGTCTGGGATGAGCAGTTCTTC.

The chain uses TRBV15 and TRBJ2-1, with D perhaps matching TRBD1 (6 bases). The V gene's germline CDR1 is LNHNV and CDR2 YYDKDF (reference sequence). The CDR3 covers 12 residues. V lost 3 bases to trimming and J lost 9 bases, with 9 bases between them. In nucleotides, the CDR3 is TGTGCCACCAGCAGCCAGGGGACTGAGCAGTTCTTC. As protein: CATSSQGTEQFF.

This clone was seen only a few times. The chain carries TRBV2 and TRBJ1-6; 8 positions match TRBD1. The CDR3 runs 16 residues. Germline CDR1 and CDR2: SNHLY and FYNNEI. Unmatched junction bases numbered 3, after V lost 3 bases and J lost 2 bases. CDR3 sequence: CASSDRGPAYNSPLHF. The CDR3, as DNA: TGTGCCAGCAGTGACAGGGGGCCGGCCTATAATTCACCCCTCCACTTT.

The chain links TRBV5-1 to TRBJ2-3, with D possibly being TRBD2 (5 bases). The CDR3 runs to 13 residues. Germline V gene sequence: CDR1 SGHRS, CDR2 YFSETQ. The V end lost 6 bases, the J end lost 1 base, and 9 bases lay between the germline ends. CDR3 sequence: CASTLGGTDTQYF. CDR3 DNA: TGCGCCAGCACTCTCGGGGGCACAGATACGCAGTATTTT.

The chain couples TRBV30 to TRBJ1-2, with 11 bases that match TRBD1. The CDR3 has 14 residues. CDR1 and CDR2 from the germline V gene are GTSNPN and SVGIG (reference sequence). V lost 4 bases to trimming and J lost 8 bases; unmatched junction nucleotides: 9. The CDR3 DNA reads TGTGCCTGGACCACCGGACAGGGGGCGGGGGGCTACACCTTC. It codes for CAWTTGQGAGGYTF.

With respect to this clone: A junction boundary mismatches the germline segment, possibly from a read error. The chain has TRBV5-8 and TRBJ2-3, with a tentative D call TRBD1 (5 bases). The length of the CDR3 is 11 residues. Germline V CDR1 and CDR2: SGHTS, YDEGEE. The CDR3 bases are TGTGCCAGCAGCTTGTGGGGCAGCGCTACTTTT. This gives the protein CASSLWGSATF. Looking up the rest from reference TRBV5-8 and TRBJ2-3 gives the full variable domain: EAGVTQSPTHLIKTRGQQATLRCSPISGHTSVYWYQQALGLGLQFLLWYDEGEERNRGNFPPRFSGRQFPNYSSELNVNALELEDSALYLCASSLWGSATFGPGTRLTVL.

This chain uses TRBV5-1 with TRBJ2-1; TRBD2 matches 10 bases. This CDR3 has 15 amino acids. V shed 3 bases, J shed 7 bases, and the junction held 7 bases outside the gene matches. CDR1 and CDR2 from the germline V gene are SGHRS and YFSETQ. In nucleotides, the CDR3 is TGCGCCAGCAGCTCGAAAAGCGGGGGGGCAAATGAGCAGTTCTTC. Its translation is CASSSKSGGANEQFF. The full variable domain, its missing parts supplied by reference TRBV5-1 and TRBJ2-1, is KAGVTQTPRYLIKTRGQQVTLSCSPISGHRSVSWYQQTPGQGLQFLFEYFSETQRNKGNFPGRFSGRQFSNSRSEMNVSTLELGDSALYLCASSSKSGGANEQFFGPGTRLTVL.

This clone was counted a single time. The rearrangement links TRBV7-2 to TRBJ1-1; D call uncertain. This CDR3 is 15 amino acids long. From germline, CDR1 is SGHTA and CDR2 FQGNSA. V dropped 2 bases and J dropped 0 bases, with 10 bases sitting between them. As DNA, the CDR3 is TGTGCCAGCAGCTTATGGTCCAGATTGAACACTGAAGCTTTCTTT. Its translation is CASSLWSRLNTEAFF.

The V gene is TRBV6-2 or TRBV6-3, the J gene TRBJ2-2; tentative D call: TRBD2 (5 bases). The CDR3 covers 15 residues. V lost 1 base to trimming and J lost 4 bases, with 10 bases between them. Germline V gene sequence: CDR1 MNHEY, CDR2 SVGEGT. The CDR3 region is CASSYLLVTTGELFF. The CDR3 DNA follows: TGTGCCAGCAGTTACTTACTAGTTACCACCGGGGAGCTGTTTTTT.

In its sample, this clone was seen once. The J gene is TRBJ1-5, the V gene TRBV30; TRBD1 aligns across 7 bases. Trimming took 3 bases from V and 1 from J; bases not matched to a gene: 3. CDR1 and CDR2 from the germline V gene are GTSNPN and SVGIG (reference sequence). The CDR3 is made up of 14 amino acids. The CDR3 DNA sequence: TGTGCCTGGAGGTCAGGGGGGAGCAATCAGCCCCAGCATTTT. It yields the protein CAWRSGGSNQPQHF. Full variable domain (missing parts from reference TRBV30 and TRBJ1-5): SQTIHQWPATLVQPVGSPLSLECTVEGTSNPNLYWYRQAAGRGLQLLFYSVGIGQISSEVPQNLSASRPQDRQFILSSKKLLLSDSGFYLCAWRSGGSNQPQHFGDGTRLSIL.

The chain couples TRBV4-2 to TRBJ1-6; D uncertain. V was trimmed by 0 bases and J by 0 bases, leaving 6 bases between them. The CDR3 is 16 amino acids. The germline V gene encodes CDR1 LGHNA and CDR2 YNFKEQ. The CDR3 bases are TGTGCCAGCAGCCAAGACAGATACTCCTATAATTCACCCCTCCACTTT. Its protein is CASSQDRYSYNSPLHF.